These T cell receptor beta chains were read from a single sample in a study of OX40 agonist ivuxolimab in advanced cancers. Data came from immunoSEQ multiplex PCR; TCRdb stores just in-frame clones and leaves some out. Among about 58,000 clones listed, 70% to 85% were seen once. Specimen: CD4+ or CD8+ T cells sorted from blood, collected in a trial of the OX40 agonist ivuxolimab. These receptors all come from an adult with an advanced solid tumor such as melanoma, head and neck, liver or kidney cancer. CDR3s include the opening cysteine and the closing phenylalanine or tryptophan. Fields, in order: J gene, D gene, clone size, V gene, CDR3 protein, CDR3 DNA. D genes are given only for firm matches. A row's size may be missing; if present it is once, few, many or a size class.

TRBJ2-4 | TRBD2 | once | TRBV11-3 | CASSKRLAGVQNIQYF | TGTGCCAGCAGCAAAAGACTAGCGGGAGTCCAAAACATTCAGTACTTC
TRBJ1-5 | . | . | TRBV18 | CASSPTGFDNQPQHF | TGTGCCAGCTCACCAACGGGGTTCGATAATCAGCCCCAGCATTTT
TRBJ2-2 | . | . | TRBV11-1 | CASSWTAANTGELFF | TGTGCCAGCAGCTGGACAGCCGCGAACACCGGGGAGCTGTTTTTT
TRBJ1-2 | TRBD1 | once | TRBV6-6 | CASSWDRDYGYTF | TGTGCCAGCAGTTGGGACAGGGACTATGGCTACACCTTC
TRBJ2-7 | . | . | TRBV5-4 | CASSFSGVSFHEQYF | TGTGCCAGCAGCTTTTCGGGAGTGTCTTTCCACGAGCAGTACTTC
TRBJ1-2 | . | . | TRBV6-1 | CASSQGPQQSYGYTF | TGTGCCAGCAGCCAGGGGCCACAACAAAGCTATGGCTACACCTTC
TRBJ2-7 | . | . | TRBV19 | CASKGTTSYEQYF | TGTGCCAGTAAGGGGACGACCTCCTACGAGCAGTACTTC
TRBJ1-1 | . | . | TRBV27 | CASSLYGNTEAFF | TGTGCCAGCAGTTTATACGGGAACACTGAAGCTTTCTTT
TRBJ2-7 | . | . | TRBV7-2 | CASSSGTSHSYEQYF | TGTGCCAGCAGCTCCGGGACTTCTCACTCCTACGAGCAGTACTTC
TRBJ2-3 | TRBD2 | . | TRBV29-1 | CSVGATSGYTDTQYF | TGCAGCGTTGGGGCGACTAGCGGGTACACAGATACGCAGTATTTT
TRBJ1-2 | TRBD1 | . | TRBV18 | CASSPTDRALIYGYTF | TGTGCCAGCTCACCGACGGACAGGGCCCTCATCTATGGCTACACCTTC
TRBJ2-7 | . | . | TRBV6-1 | CASSEGPGTSGYEQYF | TGTGCCAGCAGTGAAGGTCCCGGGACCTCAGGGTACGAGCAGTACTTC
TRBJ2-4 | TRBD1 | . | TRBV29-1 | CSSGDGQGGIQYF | TGCAGCTCCGGAGACGGACAGGGAGGCATTCAGTACTTC
TRBJ1-5 | . | . | TRBV7-8 | CASSSNKHQPQHF | TGTGCCAGCAGCTCAAACAAGCATCAGCCCCAGCATTTT
TRBJ1-2 | . | once | TRBV7-9 | CASSRSRRYGYTF | TGTGCCAGCAGCCGTTCTCGAAGGTACGGCTACACCTTC
TRBJ1-1 | . | few | TRBV30 | CASTRENTEAFF | TGTGCCTCGACTCGGGAGAACACTGAAGCTTTCTTT
TRBJ2-7 | . | . | TRBV5-8 | CASSVGSGRAYEQYF | TGTGCCAGCAGCGTTGGGAGCGGTAGAGCCTACGAGCAGTACTTC
TRBJ2-5 | TRBD1 | . | TRBV19 | CASSPTGGGRETQYF | TGTGCCAGTAGCCCCACAGGGGGAGGACGAGAGACCCAGTACTTC
TRBJ1-3 | TRBD1 | . | TRBV12-5 | CASGLEAGGDGNTIYF | TGTGCTAGTGGCCTGGAGGCAGGGGGAGACGGAAACACCATATATTTT
TRBJ2-7 | TRBD2 | . | TRBV27 | CASSFGTRGGEQYF | TGTGCCAGCAGTTTCGGGACTAGGGGCGGCGAGCAGTACTTC
TRBJ1-2 | . | . | TRBV2 | CASSVLTATGYTF | TGTGCCAGCAGCGTGTTAACAGCCACAGGCTACACCTTC
TRBJ1-2 | . | . | TRBV5-6 | CASSLYRVSYGYTF | TGTGCCAGCAGCTTGTACAGGGTCAGCTATGGCTACACCTTC
TRBJ1-1 | . | . | TRBV29-1 | CSAWTGGVTEAFF | TGCAGCGCTTGGACTGGGGGCGTCACTGAAGCTTTCTTT
TRBJ2-7 | TRBD1 | . | TRBV7-3 | CASSATGGHEQYF | TGTGCCAGCAGCGCCACAGGGGGCCACGAGCAGTACTTC
TRBJ2-7 | . | . | TRBV11-2 | CASSLDGGREQYF | TGTGCCAGCAGCTTAGATGGTGGGAGGGAGCAGTACTTC
TRBJ2-1 | . | . | TRBV19 | CASSAEYNEQFF | TGTGCCAGTAGTGCCGAGTACAATGAGCAGTTCTTC
TRBJ2-7 | . | . | TRBV6-1 | CASSDAGSPLPYF | TGTGCCAGCAGTGACGCGGGTTCTCCTTTGCCGTACTTC
TRBJ2-1 | TRBD2 | . | TRBV30 | CAWGLAGEQFF | TGTGCCTGGGGACTAGCGGGGGAGCAGTTCTTC